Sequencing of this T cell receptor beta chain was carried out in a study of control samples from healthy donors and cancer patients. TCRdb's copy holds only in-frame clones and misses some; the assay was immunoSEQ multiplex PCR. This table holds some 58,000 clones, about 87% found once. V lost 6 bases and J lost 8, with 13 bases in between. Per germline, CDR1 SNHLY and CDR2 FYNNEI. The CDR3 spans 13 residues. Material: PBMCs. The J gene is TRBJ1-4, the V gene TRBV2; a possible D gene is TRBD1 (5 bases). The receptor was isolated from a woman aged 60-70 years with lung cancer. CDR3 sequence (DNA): TGTGCCAGCAGGGGGACCACGTCAGAAAAACTGTTTTTT. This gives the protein CASRGTTSEKLFF.